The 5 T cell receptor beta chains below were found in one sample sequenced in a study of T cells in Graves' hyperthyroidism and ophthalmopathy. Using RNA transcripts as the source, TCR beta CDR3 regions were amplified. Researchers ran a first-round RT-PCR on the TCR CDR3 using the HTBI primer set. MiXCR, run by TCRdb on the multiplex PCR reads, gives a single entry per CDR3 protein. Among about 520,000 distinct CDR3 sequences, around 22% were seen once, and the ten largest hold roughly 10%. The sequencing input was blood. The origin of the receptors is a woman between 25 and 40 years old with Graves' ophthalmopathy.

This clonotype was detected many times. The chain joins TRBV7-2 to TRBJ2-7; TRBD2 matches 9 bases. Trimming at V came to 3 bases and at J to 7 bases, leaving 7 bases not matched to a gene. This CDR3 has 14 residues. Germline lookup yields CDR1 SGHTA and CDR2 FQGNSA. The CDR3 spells CASSFRASGDEQYF. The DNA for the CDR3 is TGTGCCAGCAGCTTTAGGGCTAGCGGGGATGAGCAGTACTTC.

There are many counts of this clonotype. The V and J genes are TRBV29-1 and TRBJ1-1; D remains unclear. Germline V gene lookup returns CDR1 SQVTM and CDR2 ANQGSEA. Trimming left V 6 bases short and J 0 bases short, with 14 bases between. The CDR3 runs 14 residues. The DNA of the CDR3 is TGCAGCGTACCCCGGGGAGGATTGAACACTGAAGCTTTCTTT. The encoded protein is CSVPRGGLNTEAFF.

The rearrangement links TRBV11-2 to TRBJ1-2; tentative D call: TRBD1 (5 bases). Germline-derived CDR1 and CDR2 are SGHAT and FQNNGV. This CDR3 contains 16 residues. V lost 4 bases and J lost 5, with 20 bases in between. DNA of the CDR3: TGTGCCAGCAGCTCTAACCGGGGCCGGGGGGAGTATGGCTACACCTTC. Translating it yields CASSSNRGRGEYGYTF. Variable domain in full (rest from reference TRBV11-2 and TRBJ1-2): EAGVAQSPRYKIIEKRQSVAFWCNPISGHATLYWYQQILGQGPKLLIQFQNNGVVDDSQLPKDRFSAERLKGVDSTLKIQPAKLEDSAVYLCASSSNRGRGEYGYTFGSGTRLTVV.

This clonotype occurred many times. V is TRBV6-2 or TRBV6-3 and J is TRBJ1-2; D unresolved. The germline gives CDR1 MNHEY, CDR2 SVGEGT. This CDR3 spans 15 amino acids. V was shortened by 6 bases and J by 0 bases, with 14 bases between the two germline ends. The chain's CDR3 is CASRLRQQANYGYTF. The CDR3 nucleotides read TGTGCCAGCAGGCTACGACAACAAGCTAACTATGGCTACACCTTC.

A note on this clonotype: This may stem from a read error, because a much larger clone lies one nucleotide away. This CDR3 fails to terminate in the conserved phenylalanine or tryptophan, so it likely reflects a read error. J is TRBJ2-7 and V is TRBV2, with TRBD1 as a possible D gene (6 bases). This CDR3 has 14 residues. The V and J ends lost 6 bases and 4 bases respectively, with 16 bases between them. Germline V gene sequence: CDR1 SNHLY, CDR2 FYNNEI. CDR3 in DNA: TGTGCCAGCAGGCCCGACAGGCGACTTTACGAGCAGTACTAC. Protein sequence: CASRPDRRLYEQYY.